These 14 T cell receptor beta chains were sequenced from one sample in a study of blood T cell repertoires in COVID-19. Only in-frame clones appear in the TCRdb table, and some are missing; sequencing was by immunoSEQ multiplex PCR. The sample carries some 63,000 clones, 70% to 85% recorded once. The sequencing sample was made of peripheral blood. The receptors here all came from a human donor in a cohort sampled during active COVID-19.

The chain recombines TRBV5-5 with TRBJ1-1; D is unclear. The CDR3 spans 14 residues. Germline CDR1 reads SGHKS; CDR2 reads YYEKEE (reference sequence). The V and J ends lost 4 bases and 1 base respectively, with 11 bases between them. The CDR3 region is CASSPRSENTEAFF. DNA for the CDR3: TGTGCCAGCAGCCCGAGGTCGGAGAACACTGAAGCTTTCTTT.

The chain is built from TRBV11-2 and TRBJ2-1, with TRBD2 matching 15 bases. This CDR3 contains 17 residues. Germline V gives CDR1 SGHAT, CDR2 FQNNGV. V shed 5 bases, J shed 5 bases, and the junction held 7 bases outside the gene matches. The CDR3 DNA sequence: TGTGCCAGCAGCCTCTGGACTAGCGGGGGGGAACACAATGAGCAGTTCTTC. As protein: CASSLWTSGGEHNEQFF.

This chain connects TRBV7-2 to TRBJ2-2; D possibly corresponds to TRBD2 (6 bases). Trimming stripped 1 base from V and 6 bases from J, with 12 bases between. CDR3 length: 15 amino acids. Germline lookup yields CDR1 SGHTA and CDR2 FQGNSA. The CDR3 protein is CASSLGLARAGELFF. CDR3 bases: TGTGCCAGCAGCTTAGGGCTAGCGCGGGCCGGGGAGCTGTTTTTT.

The V and J genes are TRBV7-3 and TRBJ2-5; maybe TRBD1 (5 bases). Germline CDR1 is SGHTA and CDR2 is FQGTGA. This CDR3 has 14 amino acids. V was shortened by 5 bases and J by 5 bases, with 15 bases between the two germline ends. The CDR3 is CASSPRVMGETQYF. The CDR3 coding sequence is TGTGCCAGCAGCCCCAGGGTCATGGGTGAGACCCAGTACTTC.

In this sample, this clone turned up a few times. The rearrangement joins TRBV5-4 to TRBJ2-7; D unclear. This CDR3 has 14 residues. Germline CDR1 SGHNT, CDR2 YYREEE (reference sequence). V gave up 2 bases and J gave up 2 bases, with 11 bases separating them. CDR3 bases: TGTGCCAGCAGCTTTGGTGCTTCTACCTACGAGCAGTACTTC. Its translation: CASSFGASTYEQYF.

The chain employs TRBV7-6 and TRBJ2-1, with 10 bases lining up with TRBD2. Unmatched junction bases numbered 7, after V lost 0 bases and J lost 5 bases. The CDR3 loop spans 17 amino acids. CDR1 is SGHVS, CDR2 FNYEAQ, per germline. CDR3 loop: CASSLAPPSGSNNEQFF. The CDR3 DNA reads as TGTGCCAGCAGCTTAGCGCCGCCTAGCGGGAGTAACAATGAGCAGTTCTTC.

The rearrangement joins TRBV7-9 to TRBJ2-7; D is undetermined. The V end was cut by 5 bases, the J end by 0 bases, with 5 bases between. The CDR3 contains 12 residues. Germline CDR1 SEHNR, CDR2 FQNEAQ (reference sequence). CDR3 bases: TGTGCCAGCAGCCCGAGCTCCTACGAGCAGTACTTC. Encoded protein: CASSPSSYEQYF.

The chain uses TRBV7-8 and TRBJ1-2, with D perhaps matching TRBD1 (5 bases). Deletions cut 0 bases from V and 2 bases from J, with 13 bases between. There are 16 residues in the CDR3. Looked up from germline, CDR1 is SGHVS and CDR2 is FQNEAQ. This CDR3 reads CASSLARGQGNYGYTF. The CDR3, as DNA: TGTGCCAGCAGCTTAGCGCGGGGTCAGGGAAACTATGGCTACACCTTC.

This clone has a handful of counts. This chain uses TRBV7-3 with TRBJ2-7; D possibly corresponds to TRBD2 (7 bases). The CDR3 is 13 residues long. Germline V gene sequence: CDR1 SGHTA, CDR2 FQGTGA. V gave up 5 bases and J gave up 4 bases, with 12 bases separating them. The CDR3 is CASSRGAGYEQYF. CDR3 bases: TGTGCCAGCAGCCGGGGGGCAGGATACGAGCAGTACTTC.

This clone was observed once. The CDR3 loop reads CASELNRGPTGELFF. CDR3 bases: TGTGCCAGCGAGCTGAACAGGGGGCCCACCGGGGAGCTGTTTTTT. V is TRBV2 and J is TRBJ2-2; 9 bases agree with TRBD1. The CDR3 has 15 amino acids. V lost 8 bases and J lost 4; bases outside the gene matches: 8. Germline V gene lookup returns CDR1 SNHLY and CDR2 FYNNEI.

This clone was counted a few times. The rearrangement joins TRBV7-8 to TRBJ2-7; 7 bases match TRBD2. Germline V gene sequence: CDR1 SGHVS, CDR2 FQNEAQ. The CDR3 extends over 15 amino acids. Trimming cost V 5 bases and J 0 bases; bases outside gene matches: 7. The CDR3 protein is CASSALAVSSYEQYF. CDR3 nucleotides: TGTGCCAGCAGCGCCCTAGCGGTGAGCTCCTACGAGCAGTACTTC.

The chain recombines TRBV5-1 with TRBJ1-1; TRBD1 might be the D (5 bases). Germline loops: CDR1 SGHRS, CDR2 YFSETQ. V lost 0 bases and J 7 bases, leaving 16 bases between the germline ends. This CDR3 has 15 residues. CDR3 coding DNA: TGCGCCAGCAGCTTGGCGGCAGGGCTCCGGAATGAAGCTTTCTTT. It is translated as CASSLAAGLRNEAFF.

J is TRBJ2-5 and V is TRBV6-1, with D possibly TRBD1 on 5 matching bases. This CDR3 region has 14 residues. The germline V and J ends were trimmed by 1 base and 4 bases, with 10 bases remaining between them. The germline gives CDR1 MNHNS, CDR2 SASEGT. The CDR3 is CASSEVRGAETQYF. The CDR3 DNA reads TGTGCCAGCAGTGAAGTAAGGGGTGCAGAGACCCAGTACTTC.

In this sample, this clone turned up once. The chain couples TRBV3-1 (or the pseudogene TRBV3-2) to TRBJ2-7; 7 nucleotides match TRBD2. CDR1 LGHDT and CDR2 YNNKEL come from the germline V gene (reference sequence). CDR3 length equals 18 residues. Unmatched junction bases numbered 20, after V lost 3 bases and J lost 6 bases. Written as DNA, the CDR3 is TGTGCCAGCAGCCAGGCCGGCGTAGCGGGCAGTGAGTCGGGCGAGCAGTACTTC. Translation: CASSQAGVAGSESGEQYF.